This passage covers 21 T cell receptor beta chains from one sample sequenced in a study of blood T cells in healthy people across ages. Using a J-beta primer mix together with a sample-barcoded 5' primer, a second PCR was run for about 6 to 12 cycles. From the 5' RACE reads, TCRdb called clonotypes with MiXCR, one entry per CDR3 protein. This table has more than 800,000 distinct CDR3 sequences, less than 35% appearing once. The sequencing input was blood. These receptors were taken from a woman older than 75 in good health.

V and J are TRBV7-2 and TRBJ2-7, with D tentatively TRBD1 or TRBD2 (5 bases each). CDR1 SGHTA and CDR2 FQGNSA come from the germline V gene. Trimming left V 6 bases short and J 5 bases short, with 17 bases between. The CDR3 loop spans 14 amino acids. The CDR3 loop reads CASRSGRLGDEQYF. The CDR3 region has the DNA TGTGCCAGCAGATCCGGACGGTTGGGGGACGAGCAGTACTTC. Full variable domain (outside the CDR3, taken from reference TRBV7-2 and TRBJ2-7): GAGVSQSPSNKVTEKGKDVELRCDPISGHTALYWYRQSLGQGLEFLIYFQGNSAPDKSGLPSDRFSAERTGGSVSTLTIQRTQQEDSAVYLCASRSGRLGDEQYFGPGTRLTVT.

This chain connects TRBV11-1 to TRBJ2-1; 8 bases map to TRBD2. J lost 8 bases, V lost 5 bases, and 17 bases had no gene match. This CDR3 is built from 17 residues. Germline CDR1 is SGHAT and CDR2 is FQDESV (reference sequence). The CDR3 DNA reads TGTGCCAGCAGCCCCGCGGGGCTAGCGGGCGTAGGAGATGAGCAGTTCTTC. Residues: CASSPAGLAGVGDEQFF.

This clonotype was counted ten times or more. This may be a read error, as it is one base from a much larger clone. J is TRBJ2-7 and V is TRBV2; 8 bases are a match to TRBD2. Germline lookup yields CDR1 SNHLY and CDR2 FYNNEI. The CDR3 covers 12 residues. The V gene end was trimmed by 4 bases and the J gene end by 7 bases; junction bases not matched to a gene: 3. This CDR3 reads CASSGLAFEQYF. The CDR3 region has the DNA TGTGCCAGCAGTGGACTAGCGTTTGAGCAGTACTTC.

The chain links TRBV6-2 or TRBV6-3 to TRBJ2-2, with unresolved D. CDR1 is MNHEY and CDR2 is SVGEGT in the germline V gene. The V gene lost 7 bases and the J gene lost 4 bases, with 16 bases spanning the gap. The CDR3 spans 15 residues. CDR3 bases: TGTGCCAGCAAGAGACGTCCAGAAGGCACCGGGGAGCTGTTTTTT. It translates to CASKRRPEGTGELFF.

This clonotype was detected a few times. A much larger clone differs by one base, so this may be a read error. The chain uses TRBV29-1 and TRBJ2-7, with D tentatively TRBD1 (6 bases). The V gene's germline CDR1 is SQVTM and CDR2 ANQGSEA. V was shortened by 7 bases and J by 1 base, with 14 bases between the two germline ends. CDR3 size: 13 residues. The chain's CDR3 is CSAQAGTSYEQYF. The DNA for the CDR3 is TGCAGCGCCCAAGCCGGGACATCCTACGAGCAGTACTTC.

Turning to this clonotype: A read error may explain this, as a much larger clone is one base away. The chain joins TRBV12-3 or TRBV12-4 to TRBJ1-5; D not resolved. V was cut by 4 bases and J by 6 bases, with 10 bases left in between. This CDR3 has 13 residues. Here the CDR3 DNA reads TGTGCCAGCAGTTCCCTCTCAGGTCAGCCCCAGCATTTT. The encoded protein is CASSSLSGQPQHF.

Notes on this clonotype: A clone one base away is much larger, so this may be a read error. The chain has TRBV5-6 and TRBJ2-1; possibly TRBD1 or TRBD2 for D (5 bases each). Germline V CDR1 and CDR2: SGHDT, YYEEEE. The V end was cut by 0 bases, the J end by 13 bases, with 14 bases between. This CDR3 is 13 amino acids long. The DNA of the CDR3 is TGTGCCAGCAGCTTGGGGGGCCCTGGGACCCAGTTCTTC. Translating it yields CASSLGGPGTQFF.

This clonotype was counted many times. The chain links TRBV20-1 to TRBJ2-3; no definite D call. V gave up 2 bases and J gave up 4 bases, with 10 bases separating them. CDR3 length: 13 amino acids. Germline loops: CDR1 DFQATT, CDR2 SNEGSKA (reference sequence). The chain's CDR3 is CSARSGESDTQYF. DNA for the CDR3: TGCAGTGCTAGATCGGGCGAATCAGATACGCAGTATTTT.

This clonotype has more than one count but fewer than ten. The chain's CDR3 is CASSVISGGGAYNEQFF. CDR3 sequence (DNA): TGTGCCAGCAGCGTTATAAGTGGCGGGGGGGCCTACAATGAGCAGTTCTTC. The chain couples TRBV9 to TRBJ2-1; TRBD2 matches 9 bases. Trimming cost V 2 bases and J 2 bases; bases outside gene matches: 8. The CDR3 sequence is 17 residues long. Germline CDR1 is SGDLS and CDR2 is YYNGEE.

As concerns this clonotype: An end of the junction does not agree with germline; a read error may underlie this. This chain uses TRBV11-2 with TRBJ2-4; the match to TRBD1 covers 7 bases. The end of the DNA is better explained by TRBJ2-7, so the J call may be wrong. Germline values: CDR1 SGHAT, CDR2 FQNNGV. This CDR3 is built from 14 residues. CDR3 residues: CVSSLEAGGYEQYF. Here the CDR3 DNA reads TGTGTCAGCAGCTTGGAGGCAGGGGGCTACGAGCAGTACTTC.

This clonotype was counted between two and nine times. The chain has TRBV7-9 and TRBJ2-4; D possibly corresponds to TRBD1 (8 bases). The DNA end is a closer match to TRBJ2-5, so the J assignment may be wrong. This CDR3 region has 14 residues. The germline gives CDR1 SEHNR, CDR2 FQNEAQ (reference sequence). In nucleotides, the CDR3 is TGTGCCAGCAGCTCCAGGGGGCGGGGGGAGACCCAGTACTTC. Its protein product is CASSSRGRGETQYF.

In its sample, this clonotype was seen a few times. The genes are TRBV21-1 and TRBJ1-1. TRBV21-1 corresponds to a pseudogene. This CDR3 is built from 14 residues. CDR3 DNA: TGTGCCAGCAGCCAAAGGGCAATAAACACTGAAGCTTTCTTT. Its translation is CASSQRAINTEAFF.

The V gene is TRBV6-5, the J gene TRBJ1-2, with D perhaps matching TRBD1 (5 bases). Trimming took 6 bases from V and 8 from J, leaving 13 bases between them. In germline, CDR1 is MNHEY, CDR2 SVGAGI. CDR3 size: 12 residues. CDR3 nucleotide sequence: TGTGCCAGCAGGGGGGGACGAGGCGGCTACACCTTC. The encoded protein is CASRGGRGGYTF.

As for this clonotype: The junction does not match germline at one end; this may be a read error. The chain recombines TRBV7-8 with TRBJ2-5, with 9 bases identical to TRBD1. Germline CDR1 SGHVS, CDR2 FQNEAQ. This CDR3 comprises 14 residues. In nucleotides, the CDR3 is TGTGCCGGCAGCTTAATTTCGACAGGGGGGTCCCAGTACTTC. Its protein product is CAGSLISTGGSQYF. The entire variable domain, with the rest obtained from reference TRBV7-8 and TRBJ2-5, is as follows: GAGVSQSPRYKVAKRGQDVALRCDPISGHVSLFWYQQALGQGPEFLTYFQNEAQLDKSGLPSDRFFAERPEGSVSTLKIQRTQQEDSAVYLCAGSLISTGGSQYFGPGTRLLVL.

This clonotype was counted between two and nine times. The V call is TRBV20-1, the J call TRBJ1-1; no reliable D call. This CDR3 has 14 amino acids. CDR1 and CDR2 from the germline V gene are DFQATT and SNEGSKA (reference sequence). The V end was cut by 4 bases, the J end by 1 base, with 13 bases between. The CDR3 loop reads CSANPGSRNTEAFF. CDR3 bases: TGCAGTGCTAATCCCGGGAGCAGGAACACTGAAGCTTTCTTT.

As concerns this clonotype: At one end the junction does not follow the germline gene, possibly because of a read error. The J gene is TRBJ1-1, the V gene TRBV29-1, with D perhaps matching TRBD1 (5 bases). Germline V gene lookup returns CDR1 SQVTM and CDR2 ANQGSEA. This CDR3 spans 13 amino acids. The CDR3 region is CSVDQGWNTEVFF. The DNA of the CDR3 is TGCAGCGTTGATCAGGGTTGGAACACTGAAGTTTTCTTT.

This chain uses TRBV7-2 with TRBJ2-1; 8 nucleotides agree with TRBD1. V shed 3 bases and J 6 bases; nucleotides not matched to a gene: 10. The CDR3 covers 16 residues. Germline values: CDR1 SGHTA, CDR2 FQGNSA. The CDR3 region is CASSLRGGTGLNEQFF. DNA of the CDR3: TGTGCCAGCAGCTTGAGAGGGGGGACAGGTCTCAATGAGCAGTTCTTC.

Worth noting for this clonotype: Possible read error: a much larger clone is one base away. The CDR3 is CASSGPRGYEQYF. DNA for the CDR3: TGTGCCAGCAGCGGGCCCAGGGGGTACGAGCAGTACTTC. The J gene is TRBJ2-4, the V gene TRBV9, with 7 positions matching TRBD1. Judging by the DNA end, TRBJ2-7 fits better; the J call may be wrong. CDR3 length: 13 amino acids. In germline, CDR1 is SGDLS, CDR2 YYNGEE.

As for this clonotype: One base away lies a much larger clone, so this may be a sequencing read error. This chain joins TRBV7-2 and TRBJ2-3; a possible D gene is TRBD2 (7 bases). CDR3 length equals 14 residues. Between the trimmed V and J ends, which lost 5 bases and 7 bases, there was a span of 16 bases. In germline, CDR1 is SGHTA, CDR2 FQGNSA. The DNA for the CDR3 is TGTGCCAGCAGCGAAGGGGGGGCCAGCAATACGCAGTATTTT. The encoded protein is CASSEGGASNTQYF. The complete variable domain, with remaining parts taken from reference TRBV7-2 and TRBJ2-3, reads GAGVSQSPSNKVTEKGKDVELRCDPISGHTALYWYRQSLGQGLEFLIYFQGNSAPDKSGLPSDRFSAERTGGSVSTLTIQRTQQEDSAVYLCASSEGGASNTQYFGPGTRLTVL.

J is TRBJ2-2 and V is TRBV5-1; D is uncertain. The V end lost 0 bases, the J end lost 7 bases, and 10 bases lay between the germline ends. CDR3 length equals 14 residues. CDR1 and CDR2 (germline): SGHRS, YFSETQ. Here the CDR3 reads CASSLEAGSGELFF. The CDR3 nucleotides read TGCGCCAGCAGCTTGGAGGCCGGTAGCGGGGAGCTGTTTTTT.

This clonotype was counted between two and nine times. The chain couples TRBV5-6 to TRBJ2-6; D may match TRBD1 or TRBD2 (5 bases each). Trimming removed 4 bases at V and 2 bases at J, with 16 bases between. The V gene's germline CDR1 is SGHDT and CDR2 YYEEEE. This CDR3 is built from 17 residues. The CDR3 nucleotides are TGTGCCAGCAGCAAGGACAAATGGGGGACTGGGGCCAACGTCCTGACTTTC. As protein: CASSKDKWGTGANVLTF.